The rows below give T cell receptor beta chains drawn from one sample of a study of Tregs in tolerant kidney transplant recipients. Repertoires were generated with immunoSEQ multiplex PCR, while TCRdb's copy carries only in-frame clones and drops some. The sample holds around 85,000 clones, around 93% seen once. The input for sequencing was Tregs from blood, taken before the transplant. The receptor set was obtained from a human donor who received a combined kidney and bone marrow transplant. Each CDR3 is given with its conserved first and last residue. D genes are given only for firm matches. Clone size appears in some rows only: once, few, many, or a class for an expanded clone.

size: .; V: TRBV7-6; J: TRBJ2-3; D: .; CDR3: CASSPTSTDTQYF; DNA: TGTGCCAGCAGCCCCACTAGCACAGATACGCAGTATTTT
size: .; V: TRBV7-9; J: TRBJ1-4; D: .; CDR3: CASSLIPPGPKLFF; DNA: TGTGCCAGCAGCTTAATCCCGCCAGGGCCTAAACTGTTTTTT
size: once; V: TRBV6-5; J: TRBJ2-1; D: .; CDR3: CASSYAPGGVDNEQFF; DNA: TGTGCCAGCAGTTACGCCCCTGGCGGCGTTGACAATGAGCAGTTCTTC
size: .; V: TRBV5-5; J: TRBJ2-1; D: .; CDR3: CASSPLDGARSSYNEQFF; DNA: TGTGCCAGCAGCCCCTTGGACGGAGCACGTAGCTCCTACAATGAGCAGTTCTTC
size: .; V: TRBV16; J: TRBJ2-7; D: TRBD2; CDR3: CASSQYAGLIYEQYF; DNA: TGTGCCAGCAGCCAATATGCGGGACTAATCTACGAGCAGTACTTC
size: once; V: TRBV6-1; J: TRBJ2-3; D: TRBD1; CDR3: CASGTGGLRTDTQYF; DNA: TGTGCCAGCGGGACAGGGGGTCTCCGCACAGATACGCAGTATTTT
size: .; V: TRBV7-6; J: TRBJ1-5; D: TRBD1; CDR3: CASSPQDRMAGQPQHF; DNA: TGTGCCAGCAGCCCCCAGGACAGGATGGCAGGACAGCCCCAGCATTTT
size: .; V: TRBV30; J: TRBJ1-1; D: .; CDR3: CAWSVRSGTEAFF; DNA: TGTGCCTGGAGTGTACGTTCCGGCACTGAAGCTTTCTTT
size: once; V: TRBV7-2; J: TRBJ2-7; D: .; CDR3: CASNDRYEQYF; DNA: TGTGCCAGCAACGACAGGTACGAGCAGTACTTC
size: once; V: TRBV6-4; J: TRBJ2-3; D: .; CDR3: CASSTSTTGDTQYF; DNA: TGTGCCAGCAGCACTAGCACAACCGGGGATACGCAGTATTTT
size: .; V: TRBV11-2; J: TRBJ1-5; D: TRBD1; CDR3: CASSPTGTENQPQHF; DNA: TGTGCCAGCAGCCCCACCGGGACAGAAAATCAGCCCCAGCATTTT
size: .; V: TRBV29-1; J: TRBJ2-7; D: .; CDR3: CSVDAQGTYEQYF; DNA: TGCAGCGTTGATGCACAGGGAACCTACGAGCAGTACTTC
size: .; V: TRBV6-6; J: TRBJ2-7; D: .; CDR3: CASSYSRTPPYEQYF; DNA: TGTGCCAGCAGTTACTCCCGGACACCGCCTTACGAGCAGTACTTC